Shown below are 17 T cell receptor beta chains from a single sample sequenced in a study of identical twins. TCRdb reanalysed the 5' RACE reads using MiXCR and keeps one entry per CDR3 protein. This sample has approximately 680,000 distinct CDR3 sequences, with around 7.5% found just once. The data also belong to a second study, concerning yellow fever vaccine responses in identical twins.

The sequencing sample was made of PBMCs. These receptor sequences come from a woman aged 18-35 years in good health.

This clonotype was observed a handful of times. CDR3 in DNA: TGCGCCAGCAGCTTTACCGGGGCGGCCTACGAGCAGTACTTC. Translated: CASSFTGAAYEQYF. The chain joins TRBV5-1 to TRBJ2-7; perhaps D is TRBD1 or TRBD2 (5 bases each). The V gene's germline CDR1 is SGHRS and CDR2 YFSETQ. The CDR3 runs 14 residues. The germline V and J ends were trimmed by 2 bases and 2 bases, with 11 bases remaining between them.

This clonotype was recorded a few times. The chain is built from TRBV11-2 and TRBJ2-7; D remains unclear. Trimming pared 1 base from V and 3 bases from J, leaving 10 bases between. Germline values: CDR1 SGHAT, CDR2 FQNNGV. The CDR3 is 14 amino acids. CDR3 protein: CASSLAGLLYEQYF. The DNA of the CDR3 is TGTGCCAGCAGCTTAGCGGGTCTACTCTACGAGCAGTACTTC.

In nucleotides, the CDR3 is TGCGCCAGCAGCCAAGGACTGACTAGCGGGTCGACAGATACGCAGTATTTT. Amino acids: CASSQGLTSGSTDTQYF. This sequence joins TRBV4-1 and TRBJ2-3, with TRBD2 matching over 10 bases. With V trimmed by 1 base and J by 3 bases, 7 bases remained unmatched. The CDR3 has 17 residues. Looked up from germline, CDR1 is MGHRA and CDR2 is YSYEKL.

The gene calls are TRBV6-1 and TRBJ1-1, with D maybe TRBD1 (5 bases). Trimming removed 5 bases at V and 0 bases at J, with 19 bases between. Germline-derived CDR1 and CDR2 are MNHNS and SASEGT. The CDR3 has 17 amino acids. In nucleotides, the CDR3 is TGTGCCAGCAGTCCCCGAACCGGACGGGGGGTGAACACTGAAGCTTTCTTT. It codes for CASSPRTGRGVNTEAFF.

The V call is TRBV2, the J call TRBJ2-2; possible D gene TRBD1, 6 bases. Germline CDR1 reads SNHLY; CDR2 reads FYNNEI. Trimming stripped 6 bases from V and 4 bases from J, with 9 bases between. The CDR3 spans 13 residues. In nucleotides, the CDR3 is TGTGCCAGCAGCCGGGACACCACCGGGGAGCTGTTTTTT. Protein sequence: CASSRDTTGELFF.

This clonotype was observed a few times. The chain joins TRBV6-6 to TRBJ1-6; D call uncertain. V was clipped by 6 bases and J by 5 bases, with 5 bases between them. Germline V gene sequence: CDR1 MNHNY, CDR2 SVGAGI (reference sequence). CDR3 length: 12 amino acids. The CDR3 is CASRSNNSPLHF. Written as DNA, the CDR3 is TGTGCCAGCAGGAGTAATAATTCACCCCTCCACTTT.

This clonotype was counted ten times or more. The chain recombines TRBV6-5 with TRBJ2-7, with 11 bases aligning to TRBD1. CDR3 length equals 15 residues. The V gene's germline CDR1 is MNHEY and CDR2 SVGAGI. Trimming cost V 4 bases and J 5 bases; bases outside gene matches: 7. The CDR3 reads CASSLGQGASDEQYF. CDR3 in DNA: TGTGCCAGCAGTTTAGGACAGGGGGCAAGTGACGAGCAGTACTTC.

In its sample, this clonotype was seen many times. The chain is built from TRBV5-6 and TRBJ1-4; D is unresolved. Germline V gene data show CDR1 as SGHDT and CDR2 as YYEEEE. The CDR3 has 11 amino acids. V was clipped by 0 bases and J by 8 bases, with 2 bases between them. The CDR3 protein is CASSLAEKLFF. CDR3 coding DNA: TGTGCCAGCAGCTTGGCCGAAAAACTGTTTTTT. The complete variable domain, with remaining parts taken from reference TRBV5-6 and TRBJ1-4, reads DAGVTQSPTHLIKTRGQQVTLRCSPKSGHDTVSWYQQALGQGPQFIFQYYEEEERQRGNFPDRFSGHQFPNYSSELNVNALLLGDSALYLCASSLAEKLFFGSGTQLSVL.

This sequence joins TRBV10-3 and TRBJ2-7; D possibly corresponds to TRBD1 (5 bases). The CDR3 has 13 amino acids. Germline-derived CDR1 and CDR2 are ENHRY and SYGVKD. Trimming cost V 1 base and J 5 bases, with 9 bases left between them. This CDR3 reads CAISELQGNEQYF. In DNA, the CDR3 is TGTGCCATCAGTGAGTTGCAGGGTAACGAGCAGTACTTC.

The CDR3 bases are TGTGCCAGCAGCTTAGGTGGGGGAGGCGAGCAGTACGTC. This sequence encodes CASSLGGGGEQYV. The genes are TRBV13 and TRBJ2-7; a possible D gene is TRBD2 (6 bases). This CDR3 has 13 residues. V was pared by 0 bases and J by 6 bases, with 9 bases between. CDR1 and CDR2 from the germline V gene are PRHDT and FYEKMQ (reference sequence).

This clonotype has a handful of counts. The V call is TRBV6-1, the J call TRBJ2-7; D possibly corresponds to TRBD2 (8 bases). The CDR3 runs 14 residues. Trimming shortened V by 5 bases and J by 2 bases, and 13 bases separated the two germline ends. The germline gives CDR1 MNHNS, CDR2 SASEGT. The CDR3 DNA sequence: TGTGCCAGCAGTAATAGCGGGACAGCCTACGAGCAGTACTTC. As protein: CASSNSGTAYEQYF.

This clonotype came up many times. This chain joins TRBV14 and TRBJ2-1; TRBD1 matches 9 bases. Per the germline V gene, CDR1 is SGHDN and CDR2 is FVKESK. V gave up 7 bases and J gave up 4 bases; unmatched junction bases: 5. The CDR3 spans 14 residues. CDR3 DNA sequence: TGTGCCAGCAATAACAGGGGGCGTTACAATGAGCAGTTCTTC. This codes for CASNNRGRYNEQFF.

This clonotype appeared a few times. The CDR3 reads CSGTGGFQETQYF. CDR3 DNA: TGCAGTGGGACAGGGGGTTTTCAGGAGACCCAGTACTTC. The genes are TRBV20-1 and TRBJ2-5; 10 nucleotides match TRBD1. Trimming took 7 bases from V and 5 from J; bases not matched to a gene: 7. CDR3 length: 13 residues. Germline CDR1 is DFQATT and CDR2 is SNEGSKA (reference sequence).

This clonotype was seen repeatedly, ten times or more. The rearrangement links TRBV12-3 or TRBV12-4 to TRBJ1-6; D ambiguous. The CDR3 runs 13 residues. The V and J ends lost 3 bases and 8 bases respectively, with 8 bases between them. The CDR3 region is CASSFQGDSPLHF. The CDR3, as DNA: TGTGCCAGCAGTTTCCAAGGCGATTCACCCCTCCACTTT.

This clonotype showed up just a few times. The chain links TRBV2 to TRBJ2-2; D is undetermined. Germline V gives CDR1 SNHLY, CDR2 FYNNEI. The CDR3 sequence is 15 residues long. With 7 bases removed from V and 0 bases from J, the gap between germline ends came to 12 bases. The CDR3 region is CASMGSNTNTGELFF. In nucleotides, the CDR3 is TGTGCCAGCATGGGGTCCAACACGAACACCGGGGAGCTGTTTTTT.

This clonotype was seen many times. The chain links TRBV19 to TRBJ1-2; unclear D gene. V shed 5 bases and J shed 4 bases, with 17 bases lying between them. Germline V gene lookup returns CDR1 LNHDA and CDR2 SQIVND (reference sequence). This CDR3 is 15 amino acids long. CDR3 sequence reads: CASSVGLYDGYGYTF. Written as DNA, the CDR3 is TGTGCCAGTAGTGTCGGACTATATGATGGCTATGGCTACACCTTC.

This clonotype was picked up many times. The chain combines TRBV4-1 with TRBJ2-7; 8 positions agree with TRBD2. There are 18 residues in the CDR3. The V gene end was trimmed by 0 bases and the J gene end by 1 base; junction bases not matched to a gene: 11. In germline, CDR1 is MGHRA, CDR2 YSYEKL. The CDR3 nucleotides are TGCGCCAGCAGCCAAGATCAGCCAGCGGGAGAACTATCCTACGAGCAGTACTTC. This gives the protein CASSQDQPAGELSYEQYF.